This T cell receptor (beta chain) was captured by sequencing in a study of T cell clonality in common variable immunodeficiency. The study, taken as a whole, reports: Compared with healthy controls, CVID subjects showed increased TCRbeta clonality, mostly in about a third.

This clone has at least ten counts. Its antigen is not identified. The read stops 3 residues short of the end of the CDR3; the missing end is completed from the germline J gene. Caucasian heritage predominated among both patients and controls. Some clones are missing from TCRdb's copy, which holds only in-frame ones; the method was immunoSEQ multiplex PCR. The repertoire shows 40,000 to 45,000 clones, none seen only once; the top ten take 10%. Per germline, CDR1 ENHRY and CDR2 SYGVKD. J was trimmed by 4 bases and V by 5 bases; bases with no gene match: 1. CDR3 size: 12 residues. Sequencing used peripheral blood mononuclear cells. The chain employs TRBV10-3 and TRBJ1-1, with 7 bases lining up with TRBD1. This TCR came from a person aged 18 to 70 in good health. The CDR3 here is CAISRTGTEAFF. CDR3 DNA (partial): TGTGCCATCAGTCGGACAGGCACTGAA.